Described below is a single T cell receptor (beta chain) sequence and its context. This clonotype was observed a few times. Its antigen is not yet known. No much larger clonotype is one base removed from it; base qualities were not supplied. This sample is part of a study of T cells after yellow fever vaccination (dated by TCRdb to about 2019). Study-wide context: The SMART-Seq v4 Ultra Low Input RNA kit was used to prepare libraries from fractions with low cell numbers. To track T-cell clones before and after primary and booster YFV17D yellow fever vaccination, bulk TCR alpha and beta repertoires were sequenced longitudinally. Two healthy male donors, one aged 18 to 30 and one aged 30 to 39 years, were included in the cohort. Bulk PBMC replicates and cell subsets were isolated from blood drawn at multiple timepoints before and after both primary and secondary immunization. Overall study outcomes, separate from this receptor: After the booster, most of the clones that had expanded following primary vaccination were detected again (around 97% of CD4 and around 90% of CD8), which suggests that memory was broadly maintained. Only a couple of donors were included in the study, so the extent to which the findings can be generalized is limited. FACS-sorted repertoires could contain abundant contaminating clonotypes from the bulk population, so computational filtering was required. Compared with the primary T-cell response, the secondary T-cell response was weaker but faster, peaking on day 5 rather than day 15. A small fraction of clonotypes appeared in both the CD4 and CD8 compartments, likely as a result of convergent recombination.

TCR cDNA was synthesized by 5'RACE template switching, which introduced a universal primer site and unique molecular identifiers. Priming for cDNA synthesis came from both the TCR alpha and TCR beta constant segments. Two PCR steps were used to amplify libraries, with sample barcodes and sequencing adapters being added in the second step. Sequencing of libraries was done on Illumina HiSeq 2500 (2x100 bp) or NovaSeq (2x150 bp). On the study's bioinformatics: Demultiplexing of reads and collapsing into UMI consensus sequences were performed with MIGEC, and V(D)J alignment was carried out with MiXCR. Vaccine-responding clonotypes were defined with edgeR using replicate PBMC samples, requiring FDR below 0.01 and a log2 fold change above 5 up to day 15. CD4 or CD8 identity was assigned to each bulk clonotype according to whether the clonotype was present at higher abundance in the sequenced CD4 repertoire or the sequenced CD8 repertoire. TCRdb handled the public reads itself, with Q25 trimming in fastp and clone calling in MiXCR, and kept productive beta chains. CDR3 protein duplicates are merged, each entry listing the most common genes and DNA. TCRdb, not the authors, supplied the V and J calls. The sample has about 550,000 distinct CDR3 sequences on record, roughly 21% of them singletons. The biggest ten clones account for 13% to 15% of the sample.

From the cysteine up to the phenylalanine, the CDR3 has a length of 12 residues. The entry retains the CDR3 DNA only, 36 bases that are in frame from base 1. CDR1 DFQATT and CDR2 SNEGSKA are derived from the germline V gene (reference sequence). The junction shows trimming of 2 bases on V and 8 bases on J, plus 12 bases between the germline ends. This sample's treatment or condition label indicates: live attenuated yellow fever vaccine strain. At every blood-draw timepoint, two biological replicates of bulk PBMCs were collected. PBMCs were isolated from peripheral blood using a standard Ficoll-Paque protocol. TriZol was used to extract RNA from bulk PBMCs, from CD4 and CD8 fractions, and from dextramer-positive and dextramer-negative fractions.

The sequence was collected from a man younger than 40 who received the YFV17D yellow fever vaccine. The input for sequencing was PBMCs, taken 15 days after the yellow fever booster vaccination. The receptor chain draws on TRBV20-1 and TRBJ1-2; 5 matching bases give a weak D call of TRBD1. CDR3 sequence: CSARIPQGGYTF. The nucleotides read TGCAGTGCTAGAATCCCCCAGGGAGGCTACACCTTC.